This TCR beta chain was sequenced during a study of blood T cell repertoires in COVID-19. At the level of the study: Donors in the United States, Italy and Spain gave samples during acute or convalescent COVID-19. PBMCs, B-cell-depleted T cells, or T cells were the source of the cDNA or gDNA that made up the material.

A single count supports this clone. Per the study methods: Amplification from reference gene primers served as the basis for estimated nucleated cell counts. Some clones are missing from TCRdb's copy, which holds only in-frame ones; the method was immunoSEQ multiplex PCR. For V, J and clone size, that table is used; D and trimming come from the DNA. Among approximately 60,000 clones listed, about 81% were seen once. Trimming removed 4 bases from V and 8 bases from J, with 9 bases in between. Per germline, CDR1 SGHDT and CDR2 YYEEEE. The CDR3 is made up of 12 amino acids. This TCR was recovered from a woman aged 55 to 70 with acute or convalescent COVID-19. The sample consisted of peripheral blood. The chain is built from TRBV5-6 and TRBJ1-4; no reliable D call. The CDR3 region is CASSLRKEKLFF. In DNA form, the CDR3 reads TGTGCCAGCAGCCTGAGAAAGGAAAAACTGTTTTTT.